A single sample gave rise to the 17 T cell receptor beta chains below, sequenced in a study of T cells after yellow fever vaccination. One entry per CDR3 protein results from TCRdb running MiXCR on the 5' RACE reads. The sample shows roughly 310,000 distinct CDR3 sequences, around 4% of them seen only once. Sample: PBMCs, taken on the day of the yellow fever booster vaccination. These receptors were obtained from a man younger than 35 who received the YFV17D yellow fever vaccine.

The chain recombines TRBV7-3 with TRBJ2-3; D gene uncertain. The germline V gene encodes CDR1 SGHTA and CDR2 FQGTGA. This CDR3 is 17 amino acids long. V was pared by 5 bases and J by 2 bases, with 20 bases between. CDR3 sequence (DNA): TGTGCCAGCAGCCTAAGATACCAGCAGACCGTCACAGATACGCAGTATTTT. It translates to CASSLRYQQTVTDTQYF.

This clonotype was seen many times. The J gene is TRBJ1-2, the V gene TRBV5-4; TRBD1 agrees at 12 bases. V shed 5 bases, J shed 7 bases, and the junction held 12 bases outside the gene matches. From germline, CDR1 is SGHNT and CDR2 YYREEE (reference sequence). There are 16 residues in the CDR3. In DNA form, the CDR3 reads TGTGCCAGCAGAAATCCCCCGGGACAGGGGGCGCCTGGCTACACCTTC. Its translation is CASRNPPGQGAPGYTF. Variable domain in full (rest from reference TRBV5-4 and TRBJ1-2): ETGVTQSPTHLIKTRGQQVTLRCSSQSGHNTVSWYQQALGQGPQFIFQYYREEENGRGNFPPRFSGLQFPNYSSELNVNALELDDSALYLCASRNPPGQGAPGYTFGSGTRLTVV.

The rearrangement uses TRBV5-8 and TRBJ2-7; TRBD1 matches 10 bases. This CDR3 region has 14 residues. Losses at the gene ends were 4 bases for V and 9 bases for J; bases not matched to a gene: 10. Germline-derived CDR1 and CDR2 are SGHTS and YDEGEE. The CDR3 DNA reads as TGTGCCAGCAGCCCCGGGACAGGGGTTTATAGGCAGTACTTC. Its protein is CASSPGTGVYRQYF.

This clonotype appeared many times. V usage is TRBV7-2 and J usage is TRBJ2-5; D perhaps matches TRBD2 (6 bases). Germline assignment: CDR1 SGHTA and CDR2 FQGNSA. V was cut by 3 bases and J by 1 base, with 9 bases left in between. The CDR3 sequence is 14 residues long. The CDR3: CASSFGTFQETQYF. CDR3 nucleotides: TGTGCCAGCAGCTTTGGGACTTTCCAAGAGACCCAGTACTTC. The variable domain in full, completed from reference TRBV7-2 and TRBJ2-5, reads GAGVSQSPSNKVTEKGKDVELRCDPISGHTALYWYRQSLGQGLEFLIYFQGNSAPDKSGLPSDRFSAERTGGSVSTLTIQRTQQEDSAVYLCASSFGTFQETQYFGPGTRLLVL.

V gene TRBV12-3 or TRBV12-4 combines with J gene TRBJ2-3; 7 bases align to TRBD1. J was trimmed by 3 bases and V by 3 bases; bases with no gene match: 9. The CDR3 consists of 16 residues. In nucleotides, the CDR3 is TGTGCCAGCAGTTTGGGACAGTCAATCAGAACAGATACGCAGTATTTT. Amino acid sequence: CASSLGQSIRTDTQYF.

In this sample, this clonotype turned up many times. This chain connects TRBV5-1 to TRBJ2-3; TRBD2 might be the D (5 bases). Between the trimmed V and J ends, which lost 3 bases and 5 bases, there was a span of 10 bases. CDR3 size: 13 residues. The germline CDR1 and CDR2 sequences are SGHRS and YFSETQ. The CDR3 nucleotides are TGCGCCAGCAGCTCCATACGGGGAGATACGCAGTATTTT. Amino acids: CASSSIRGDTQYF. Complete variable domain (other parts from reference TRBV5-1 and TRBJ2-3): KAGVTQTPRYLIKTRGQQVTLSCSPISGHRSVSWYQQTPGQGLQFLFEYFSETQRNKGNFPGRFSGRQFSNSRSEMNVSTLELGDSALYLCASSSIRGDTQYFGPGTRLTVL.

The chain links TRBV9 to TRBJ2-7; D not certain. V was trimmed by 0 bases and J by 5 bases, leaving 15 bases between them. The germline gives CDR1 SGDLS, CDR2 YYNGEE. The CDR3 runs to 15 residues. The CDR3, as DNA: TGTGCCAGCAGCGTAGGACTCGACACCCCACACGAGCAGTACTTC. This sequence encodes CASSVGLDTPHEQYF. The variable domain in full, completed from reference TRBV9 and TRBJ2-7, reads DSGVTQTPKHLITATGQRVTLRCSPRSGDLSVYWYQQSLDQGLQFLIQYYNGEERAKGNILERFSAQQFPDLHSELNLSSLELGDSALYFCASSVGLDTPHEQYFGPGTRLTVT.

This clonotype was seen repeatedly, ten times or more. The rearrangement joins TRBV4-1 to TRBJ1-4, with D tentatively TRBD1 (5 bases). V lost 1 base and J lost 8, with 8 bases in between. The CDR3 extends over 13 amino acids. CDR1 is MGHRA and CDR2 is YSYEKL in the germline V gene. The CDR3 region is CASSQVAGEKLFF. Written as DNA, the CDR3 is TGCGCCAGCAGCCAAGTGGCAGGGGAAAAACTGTTTTTT.

At least ten counts were recorded for this clonotype. V is TRBV9 and J is TRBJ2-7, with D uncertain. There are 15 residues in the CDR3. V gave up 4 bases and J gave up 0 bases, with 14 bases separating them. Germline V gives CDR1 SGDLS, CDR2 YYNGEE. CDR3 amino acids: CASSSSPRPSYEQYF. The CDR3 region has the DNA TGTGCCAGCAGCAGTAGCCCACGCCCCTCCTACGAGCAGTACTTC.

This clonotype was found a few times. The rearrangement joins TRBV7-8 to TRBJ1-2; D remains unclear. The CDR3 covers 13 residues. Germline CDR1 reads SGHVS; CDR2 reads FQNEAQ. V shed 2 bases and J shed 6 bases, with 10 bases lying between them. As DNA, the CDR3 is TGTGCCAGCAGCTTATCAGGTAGCGATGGCTACACCTTC. Encoded protein: CASSLSGSDGYTF.

The chain couples TRBV7-2 to TRBJ2-1; possible D gene TRBD2, 7 bases. CDR3 length equals 15 residues. Germline CDR1 and CDR2: SGHTA and FQGNSA. Trimming cost V 5 bases and J 6 bases, with 17 bases left between them. CDR3 loop: CASSLSGGYLNEQFF. In nucleotides, the CDR3 is TGTGCCAGCAGCCTATCGGGGGGCTACCTCAATGAGCAGTTCTTC.

The chain employs TRBV20-1 and TRBJ2-7; possibly TRBD1 for D (5 bases). CDR1 DFQATT and CDR2 SNEGSKA come from the germline V gene (reference sequence). The V and J ends lost 3 bases and 3 bases respectively, with 21 bases between them. The length of the CDR3 is 16 residues. Here the CDR3 reads CSASLDAVGRLYEQYF. The CDR3 DNA reads TGCAGTGCTAGCCTCGATGCCGTGGGGCGGCTCTACGAGCAGTACTTC.

This clonotype was counted many times. The chain couples TRBV2 to TRBJ2-7, with 8 bases fitting TRBD1. J was trimmed by 4 bases and V by 6 bases; bases with no gene match: 2. The CDR3 sequence is 12 residues long. Germline assignment: CDR1 SNHLY and CDR2 FYNNEI. The CDR3, as DNA: TGTGCCAGCAGCGGACAGGGATACGAGCAGTACTTC. Translating it yields CASSGQGYEQYF.

This clonotype was seen repeatedly, ten times or more. The CDR3 nucleotides read TGTGCCAGTAGTATGAGGGGATGGACAGAGTCAAGCAATCAGCCCCAGCATTTT. It encodes CASSMRGWTESSNQPQHF. This rearrangement joins TRBV19 to TRBJ1-5; the D gene is possibly TRBD1 (6 bases). This CDR3 is 18 amino acids long. Per germline, CDR1 LNHDA and CDR2 SQIVND (reference sequence). The ends were cut back, 3 bases at V and 1 base at J, with 19 bases in the middle.

In this sample, this clonotype turned up many times. The CDR3 region is CASSLGTSGGAYNEQFF. The DNA of the CDR3 is TGTGCCAGCAGCCTCGGGACTAGCGGGGGGGCTTACAATGAGCAGTTCTTC. The rearrangement joins TRBV7-9 to TRBJ2-1; 16 nucleotides agree with TRBD2. The germline V gene encodes CDR1 SEHNR and CDR2 FQNEAQ (reference sequence). The CDR3 extends over 17 amino acids. Losses at the gene ends were 5 bases for V and 4 bases for J; bases not matched to a gene: 5. The variable domain in full, completed from reference TRBV7-9 and TRBJ2-1, reads DTGVSQNPRHKITKRGQNVTFRCDPISEHNRLYWYRQTLGQGPEFLTYFQNEAQLEKSRLLSDRFSAERPKGSFSTLEIQRTEQGDSAMYLCASSLGTSGGAYNEQFFGPGTRLTVL.

In this sample, this clonotype turned up many times. The chain couples TRBV7-9 to TRBJ2-3; D tentatively fits TRBD1 or TRBD2 (5 bases each). CDR1 and CDR2 (germline): SEHNR, FQNEAQ (reference sequence). V was pared by 5 bases and J by 1 base, with 19 bases between. This CDR3 has 17 amino acids. In DNA form, the CDR3 reads TGTGCCAGCAGCCCTCTACCCCCGGGACCGGGCACAGATACGCAGTATTTT. Its protein is CASSPLPPGPGTDTQYF.

This clonotype was observed a few times. The chain has TRBV4-1 and TRBJ2-3; 13 nucleotides agree with TRBD2. The germline V gene has CDR1 MGHRA and CDR2 YSYEKL. CDR3 length: 19 residues. Trimming removed 3 bases from V and 0 bases from J; junction bases left unmatched: 9. CDR3 loop: CASSQRTSGGAISTDTQYF. The CDR3 nucleotides are TGCGCCAGCAGCCAGCGGACTAGCGGGGGCGCAATCAGCACAGATACGCAGTATTTT.